These 26 T cell receptor beta chains were sequenced from one sample in a study of blood T cell repertoires in COVID-19. Measured with immunoSEQ multiplex PCR; TCRdb has only the in-frame clones, and not every one. Of around 300,000 clones in the sample, around 90% are singletons; the top ten hold around 0.97%. Sequences were obtained from peripheral blood. The receptors were sampled from a woman between 40 and 50 years old with COVID-19, enrolled during active disease.

The chain carries TRBV18 and TRBJ2-3; tentatively, D is TRBD2 (6 bases). Germline V gene data show CDR1 as KGHSH and CDR2 as LQKENI. The V gene lost 6 bases and the J gene lost 6 bases, with 22 bases spanning the gap. This CDR3 region has 16 residues. DNA of the CDR3: TGTGCCAGCTCTCCCCCCGGGACTCCTTCAGGGGATACGCAGTATTTT. Translated: CASSPPGTPSGDTQYF.

The CDR3 loop reads CASSAPGAEAFF. In DNA, the CDR3 is TGTGCCAGCAGCGCCCCAGGGGCTGAAGCTTTCTTT. The chain recombines TRBV9 with TRBJ1-1; a weak D match, TRBD1 (6 bases). This CDR3 has 12 amino acids. CDR1 is SGDLS, CDR2 YYNGEE, per germline. The V end was cut by 3 bases, the J end by 6 bases, with 9 bases between.

The genes are TRBV2 and TRBJ2-7, with D uncertain. CDR3 length: 16 amino acids. CDR1 is SNHLY, CDR2 FYNNEI, per germline. Trimming cost V 4 bases and J 6 bases, with 22 bases left between them. CDR3 region: CASSGPRRETTFEQYF. The CDR3 DNA is TGTGCCAGCAGTGGTCCCCGCAGAGAAACTACGTTCGAGCAGTACTTC.

This sequence joins TRBV14 and TRBJ2-5; 10 bases match TRBD2. V lost 4 bases, J lost 10 bases, and 9 bases stayed unmatched. Germline V gives CDR1 SGHDN, CDR2 FVKESK. The CDR3 is made up of 14 amino acids. CDR3 nucleotide sequence: TGTGCCAGCAGCCGGGGACTAGCGTTTGATTTCCAGTACTTC. It encodes CASSRGLAFDFQYF.

The chain links TRBV5-1 to TRBJ2-5, with 11 bases fitting TRBD2. This CDR3 is 15 amino acids long. Germline V lookup: CDR1 SGHRS, CDR2 YFSETQ. V lost 0 bases to trimming and J lost 5 bases; unmatched junction nucleotides: 3. DNA of the CDR3: TGCGCCAGCAGCTTGGGACTAGCGGGATCGGAGACCCAGTACTTC. Its protein is CASSLGLAGSETQYF.

V and J are TRBV9 and TRBJ2-7, with a weak D call TRBD1 (6 bases). Germline lookup yields CDR1 SGDLS and CDR2 YYNGEE. The CDR3 runs to 16 residues. Trimming left V 0 bases short and J 4 bases short, with 17 bases between. CDR3 sequence: CASSVAGAGVVYEQYF. The CDR3 coding sequence is TGTGCCAGCAGCGTAGCCGGCGCAGGGGTTGTTTACGAGCAGTACTTC.

V is TRBV28 and J is TRBJ2-7, with a weak D call TRBD2 (5 bases). CDR1 and CDR2 (germline): MDHEN, SYDVKM. The CDR3 sequence is 13 residues long. V lost 6 bases and J lost 6, with 15 bases in between. The CDR3 sequence: CASSYSPGIEQYF. The CDR3 DNA reads as TGTGCCAGCAGCTACTCCCCGGGGATCGAGCAGTACTTC.

Worth noting for this clone: The same CDR3 is also encoded by other DNA sequences in this sample. The rearrangement links TRBV28 to TRBJ2-7; a weak D match, TRBD1 (5 bases). V dropped 2 bases and J dropped 3 bases, with 5 bases sitting between them. The CDR3 length is 12 residues. Germline lookup yields CDR1 MDHEN and CDR2 SYDVKM. In DNA, the CDR3 is TGTGCCAGCAGTTTACAGGGCTACGAGCAGTACTTC. This translates into CASSLQGYEQYF.

V and J are TRBV2 and TRBJ1-5, with 7 bases identical to TRBD1. Germline CDR1 and CDR2: SNHLY and FYNNEI. The CDR3 length is 13 residues. The CDR3 loop is CATQGDSNQPQHF. The CDR3 DNA reads as TGTGCAACTCAGGGGGATAGCAATCAGCCCCAGCATTTT.

This rearrangement joins TRBV5-5 to TRBJ2-1, with D possibly TRBD2 on 6 matching bases. CDR1 is SGHKS, CDR2 YYEKEE, per germline (reference sequence). The CDR3 spans 15 residues. Deletions cut 0 bases from V and 12 bases from J, with 19 bases between. The CDR3 loop reads CASSLAGRVGGAQFF. The DNA for the CDR3 is TGTGCCAGCAGCTTGGCTGGGCGGGTGGGGGGAGCGCAGTTCTTC.

The genes are TRBV7-2 and TRBJ1-4; D call uncertain. Germline V CDR1 and CDR2: SGHTA, FQGNSA. V lost 5 bases, J lost 8 bases, and 15 bases lay in between. The CDR3 has 14 amino acids. The CDR3 region is CASSPRWSDEKLFF. CDR3 coding DNA: TGTGCCAGCAGCCCTCGTTGGAGCGACGAAAAACTGTTTTTT.

This chain links TRBV5-3 with TRBJ2-7, with TRBD1 matching over 9 bases. TRBV5-3 is given ORF status, its function remaining uncertain. CDR3 length: 15 residues. V gave up 4 bases and J gave up 5 bases; unmatched junction bases: 10. The CDR3 loop reads CARSLIGTGSHEQYF. The CDR3 DNA reads TGTGCCAGAAGCCTCATAGGGACAGGGAGCCACGAGCAGTACTTC.

The chain has TRBV5-8 and TRBJ2-7, with no clear D. The V end was cut by 4 bases, the J end by 2 bases, with 4 bases between. This CDR3 contains 11 residues. Germline CDR1 SGHTS, CDR2 YDEGEE. The CDR3 nucleotides are TGTGCCAGCAGCCTCGCCTACGAGCAGTACTTC. This codes for CASSLAYEQYF.

With respect to this clone: This sample also contains other DNA sequences that code for the same CDR3. J is TRBJ1-5 and V is TRBV28; 7 bases are shared with TRBD1. Trimming cost V 9 bases and J 4 bases; bases outside gene matches: 3. Germline V gene data show CDR1 as MDHEN and CDR2 as SYDVKM. CDR3 length: 12 amino acids. CDR3 sequence: CASLTGNQPQHF. The CDR3 DNA reads TGTGCCAGTTTGACAGGGAATCAGCCCCAGCATTTT.

This rearrangement joins TRBV27 to TRBJ2-1; possibly TRBD2 for D (6 bases). CDR1 and CDR2 from the germline V gene are MNHEY and SMNVEV (reference sequence). The CDR3 spans 15 residues. Trimming pared 5 bases from V and 2 bases from J, leaving 13 bases between. DNA for the CDR3: TGTGCCAGCAGTCTCCTAGCGCCTCCCTACAATGAGCAGTTCTTC. It codes for CASSLLAPPYNEQFF.

The genes are TRBV12-3 or TRBV12-4 and TRBJ1-2, with D unclear. This CDR3 has 13 residues. V was pared by 7 bases and J by 5 bases, with 14 bases between. The CDR3 spells CASNNRARYGYTF. The CDR3 DNA is TGTGCCAGCAATAACAGAGCCCGTTATGGCTACACCTTC.

The J gene is TRBJ1-2, the V gene TRBV28; D is unresolved. There are 12 residues in the CDR3. Germline lookup yields CDR1 MDHEN and CDR2 SYDVKM. The germline V and J ends were trimmed by 10 bases and 5 bases, with 14 bases remaining between them. The DNA for the CDR3 is TGTGCCACCTCTTTGAGTACGTATGGCTACACCTTC. This encodes CATSLSTYGYTF.

V usage is TRBV19 and J usage is TRBJ2-2, with D tentatively TRBD1 (5 bases). Germline-derived CDR1 and CDR2 are LNHDA and SQIVND (reference sequence). Trimming stripped 4 bases from V and 4 bases from J, with 13 bases between. CDR3 length: 15 amino acids. The CDR3 DNA reads as TGTGCCAGTAGTACGCCTTTAGGGGTCACCGGGGAGCTGTTTTTT. Its translation is CASSTPLGVTGELFF. Looking up the rest from reference TRBV19 and TRBJ2-2 gives the full variable domain: DGGITQSPKYLFRKEGQNVTLSCEQNLNHDAMYWYRQDPGQGLRLIYYSQIVNDFQKGDIAEGYSVSREKKESFPLTVTSAQKNPTAFYLCASSTPLGVTGELFFGEGSRLTVL.

The chain combines TRBV5-6 with TRBJ2-7; 9 bases match TRBD1. Germline V gene data show CDR1 as SGHDT and CDR2 as YYEEEE. The CDR3 consists of 13 residues. With V trimmed by 4 bases and J by 4 bases, 3 bases remained unmatched. The CDR3 nucleotides read TGTGCCAGCAGCGCCGGACAGGGGTACGAGCAGTACTTC. Its protein is CASSAGQGYEQYF.

This chain uses TRBV28 with TRBJ1-2; 8 bases match TRBD1. The CDR3 covers 15 residues. CDR1 and CDR2 (germline): MDHEN, SYDVKM. V was clipped by 6 bases and J by 1 base; unmatched bases: 7. The CDR3 is CASRWRDRLNYGYTF. The CDR3 DNA sequence: TGTGCCAGCAGATGGAGGGACAGGCTTAACTATGGCTACACCTTC.

This clone was detected only a few times. V gene TRBV19 combines with J gene TRBJ2-7, with D perhaps matching TRBD2 (5 bases). Trimming took 5 bases from V and 4 from J, leaving 15 bases between them. Germline assignment: CDR1 LNHDA and CDR2 SQIVND (reference sequence). There are 14 residues in the CDR3. CDR3 sequence: CASSGLASGYEQYF. The CDR3 coding sequence is TGTGCCAGTAGTGGCCTAGCCTCGGGGTACGAGCAGTACTTC.

The gene calls are TRBV5-4 and TRBJ1-3; D might be TRBD1 (6 bases). The CDR3 spans 16 residues. Trimming shortened V by 4 bases and J by 3 bases, and 17 bases separated the two germline ends. Germline values: CDR1 SGHNT, CDR2 YYREEE (reference sequence). CDR3 residues: CASSQEPTGNGNTIYF. The CDR3 DNA is TGTGCCAGCAGCCAGGAACCTACAGGGAATGGAAACACCATATATTTT.

The chain is built from TRBV6-2 or TRBV6-3 and TRBJ1-1; TRBD1 agrees at 11 bases. The CDR3 is made up of 17 amino acids. The germline CDR1 and CDR2 sequences are MNHEY and SVGEGT. V gave up 1 base and J gave up 0 bases; unmatched junction bases: 4. The CDR3 region is CASSYLGQGALNTEAFF. The CDR3 DNA follows: TGTGCCAGCAGTTACTTAGGACAGGGGGCCTTGAACACTGAAGCTTTCTTT.

The V gene is TRBV5-1, the J gene TRBJ2-1; D call uncertain. From germline, CDR1 is SGHRS and CDR2 YFSETQ. The CDR3 is made up of 12 amino acids. Trimming left V 2 bases short and J 12 bases short, with 12 bases between. CDR3 loop: CASSFPSGPQFF. The DNA for the CDR3 is TGCGCCAGCAGCTTTCCGTCAGGCCCGCAGTTCTTC.

This chain joins TRBV11-2 and TRBJ2-1; a weak D match, TRBD2 (5 bases). CDR1 is SGHAT and CDR2 is FQNNGV in the germline V gene. This CDR3 is 13 amino acids long. Trimming removed 4 bases at V and 8 bases at J, with 12 bases between. The CDR3 here is CASSSLVTDEQFF. CDR3 DNA: TGTGCCAGCAGCTCACTAGTGACCGATGAGCAGTTCTTC.

The gene calls are TRBV18 and TRBJ1-1; D possibly corresponds to TRBD1 (6 bases). CDR1 and CDR2 from the germline V gene are KGHSH and LQKENI. Trimming pared 4 bases from V and 2 bases from J, leaving 11 bases between. The CDR3 loop spans 14 amino acids. CDR3 sequence: CASSLDRANTEAFF. The DNA of the CDR3 is TGTGCCAGCTCACTGGACAGAGCCAACACTGAAGCTTTCTTT. The whole variable domain, filled in from reference TRBV18 and TRBJ1-1, reads NAGVMQNPRHLVRRRGQEARLRCSPMKGHSHVYWYRQLPEEGLKFMVYLQKENIIDESGMPKERFSAEFPKEGPSILRIQQVVRGDSAAYFCASSLDRANTEAFFGQGTRLTVV.